The 20 T cell receptor beta chains below were found in one sample sequenced in a study of T cell repertoires in cytomegalovirus infection. MiXCR was run by TCRdb on the reads, yielding one entry per CDR3 protein. The top ten hold about 13% of the sample, which has more than 400,000 distinct CDR3 sequences, around 27% seen once. Sequenced input: PBMCs. These receptors were obtained from a human donor in good health (CMV status not recorded). Some clones in this sample may be carry-over from other donors' samples.

This clonotype showed up just a few times. V and J are TRBV14 and TRBJ1-2, with D perhaps matching TRBD1 (6 bases). Germline CDR1 is SGHDN and CDR2 is FVKESK. This CDR3 spans 14 amino acids. Deletions cut 0 bases from V and 8 bases from J, with 13 bases between. Written as DNA, the CDR3 is TGTGCCAGCAGCCAAGATCGCAGGGGAACAGGCTACACCTTC. It is translated as CASSQDRRGTGYTF.

This clonotype was found a few times. This sequence joins TRBV6-2 or TRBV6-3 and TRBJ2-7; D remains ambiguous. This CDR3 has 13 amino acids. The ends were cut back, 7 bases at V and 0 bases at J, with 10 bases in the middle. CDR1 and CDR2 from the germline V gene are MNHEY and SVGEGT. This CDR3 is CASNADSSYEQYV. CDR3 DNA: TGTGCCAGCAACGCGGATTCCTCCTACGAGCAGTACGTC.

This clonotype was recorded many times. V is TRBV12-3 or TRBV12-4 and J is TRBJ1-1, with D maybe TRBD1 (5 bases). This CDR3 has 15 amino acids. V was clipped by 6 bases and J by 4 bases, with 18 bases between them. CDR3 sequence: CASSLIRGLGTEAFF. CDR3 coding DNA: TGTGCCAGCAGCTTAATTAGGGGTTTGGGCACTGAAGCTTTCTTT.

The chain employs TRBV7-9 and TRBJ2-1, with 8 bases lining up with TRBD2. Germline CDR1 and CDR2: SEHNR and FQNEAQ (reference sequence). The CDR3 totals 17 residues. Germline trimming cut 4 bases from V and 7 bases from J; bases unmatched to any gene: 15. The CDR3 nucleotides are TGTGCCAGCAGCTCACAAGAAGCGGGAGTGAAGGGAAATGAGCAGTTCTTC. Amino acids: CASSSQEAGVKGNEQFF.

This chain connects TRBV15 to TRBJ2-3, with 8 bases aligning to TRBD2. The CDR3 is 18 amino acids. J lost 6 bases, V lost 1 base, and 15 bases had no gene match. Germline V gives CDR1 LNHNV, CDR2 YYDKDF (reference sequence). CDR3 in DNA: TGTGCCACCAGCAGAGGCAGCGGGAGTTACTCCCGGTGGGATACGCAGTATTTT. This codes for CATSRGSGSYSRWDTQYF. Full variable domain (remainder filled in from reference TRBV15 and TRBJ2-3): DAMVIQNPRYQVTQFGKPVTLSCSQTLNHNVMYWYQQKSSQAPKLLFHYYDKDFNNEADTPDNFQSRRPNTSFCFLDIRSPGLGDTAMYLCATSRGSGSYSRWDTQYFGPGTRLTVL.

The V call is TRBV7-2, the J call TRBJ2-1; TRBD2 agrees at 7 bases. Germline V gene data show CDR1 as SGHTA and CDR2 as FQGNSA. Unmatched junction bases numbered 15, after V lost 7 bases and J lost 9 bases. The CDR3 is 15 amino acids. CDR3 sequence: CASTSWLAGPGEQFF. The CDR3 DNA is TGTGCCAGCACCTCATGGTTAGCGGGCCCCGGTGAGCAGTTCTTC.

The chain is built from TRBV20-1 and TRBJ2-3; the D gene is possibly TRBD2 (6 bases). CDR3 length equals 17 residues. CDR1 is DFQATT, CDR2 SNEGSKA, per germline (reference sequence). V shed 3 bases and J shed 0 bases, with 19 bases lying between them. The CDR3 nucleotides read TGCAGTGCTAGTTCGATAGCGGTCGCCTCTAGCACAGATACGCAGTATTTT. It is translated as CSASSIAVASSTDTQYF.

V and J are TRBV20-1 and TRBJ1-1, with D unresolved. The V end was cut by 6 bases, the J end by 0 bases, with 23 bases between. The CDR3 length is 17 residues. Germline V lookup: CDR1 DFQATT, CDR2 SNEGSKA (reference sequence). As DNA, the CDR3 is TGCAGTGCCGTCCGAGGGTCCCCAGCTGATATGAACACTGAAGCTTTCTTT. Translated: CSAVRGSPADMNTEAFF.

The chain has TRBV6-1 and TRBJ2-1; TRBD2 aligns across 10 bases. The J segment lost 1 base and the V segment lost 8 bases, leaving 5 bases of the junction unmatched. This CDR3 comprises 15 residues. Germline assignment: CDR1 MNHNS and CDR2 SASEGT. CDR3 coding DNA: TGTGCCAGCGAGCGGGAGGGCCAGTCCTACAATGAGCAGTTCTTC. Its protein product is CASEREGQSYNEQFF.

At least ten counts were recorded for this clonotype. This rearrangement joins TRBV7-9 to TRBJ2-2; D remains unclear. Trimming removed 5 bases at V and 2 bases at J, with 12 bases between. The CDR3 has 15 amino acids. Germline V lookup: CDR1 SEHNR, CDR2 FQNEAQ (reference sequence). Written as DNA, the CDR3 is TGTGCCAGCAGCACCGAGGTGGCTAACACCGGGGAGCTGTTTTTT. The encoded protein is CASSTEVANTGELFF. Full variable domain (remainder filled in from reference TRBV7-9 and TRBJ2-2): DTGVSQNPRHKITKRGQNVTFRCDPISEHNRLYWYRQTLGQGPEFLTYFQNEAQLEKSRLLSDRFSAERPKGSFSTLEIQRTEQGDSAMYLCASSTEVANTGELFFGEGSRLTVL.

There are many counts of this clonotype. The chain is built from TRBV12-3 or TRBV12-4 and TRBJ1-2; D remains ambiguous. The CDR3 extends over 13 amino acids. Trimming shortened V by 2 bases and J by 0 bases, and 4 bases separated the two germline ends. CDR3 DNA sequence: TGTGCCAGCAGTTTAATCCCTAACTATGGCTACACCTTC. It translates to CASSLIPNYGYTF.

This CDR3 is CASSFLQSYEQYV. CDR3 in DNA: TGTGCCAGCAGCTTCCTTCAGAGCTACGAGCAGTACGTC. The V call is TRBV11-2, the J call TRBJ2-7; D unclear. Germline CDR1 and CDR2: SGHAT and FQNNGV. The CDR3 has 13 residues. V shed 3 bases and J shed 3 bases, with 9 bases lying between them.

The chain uses TRBV27 and TRBJ2-7; 8 nucleotides match TRBD2. This CDR3 spans 15 amino acids. Germline trimming cut 5 bases from V and 4 bases from J; bases unmatched to any gene: 10. Per the germline V gene, CDR1 is MNHEY and CDR2 is SMNVEV (reference sequence). CDR3 nucleotide sequence: TGTGCCAGCAGTCCCGCGGAGACTAGCGCTTACGAGCAGTACTTC. Its protein is CASSPAETSAYEQYF.

The chain carries TRBV12-3 or TRBV12-4 and TRBJ1-5, with 9 bases identical to TRBD1. This CDR3 is built from 19 residues. After removal of 6 bases from V and 2 bases from J, the junction contained 17 bases not matched to a gene. DNA for the CDR3: TGTGCCAGCAGCTCTCAGTCCGGGACAGGGAAGTTTGGCAATCAGCCCCAGCATTTT. Translated: CASSSQSGTGKFGNQPQHF.

This clonotype was detected many times. The chain recombines TRBV6-2 or TRBV6-3 with TRBJ1-1; TRBD1 is a possible D gene (5 bases). With 6 bases removed from V and 0 bases from J, the gap between germline ends came to 17 bases. The CDR3 has 16 amino acids. Germline V gene sequence: CDR1 MNHEY, CDR2 SVGEGT. As DNA, the CDR3 is TGTGCCAGCAGCTACGGCTTATGGGGGATGAACACTGAAGCTTTCTTT. As protein: CASSYGLWGMNTEAFF.

Only a few counts were recorded for this clonotype. J is TRBJ2-1 and V is TRBV27; the D is unclear. The germline V gene has CDR1 MNHEY and CDR2 SMNVEV (reference sequence). The CDR3 consists of 13 residues. The V gene lost 4 bases and the J gene lost 7 bases, with 11 bases spanning the gap. CDR3 DNA: TGTGCCAGCAGTTGGCTCCCCGCAAATGAGCAGTTCTTC. It translates to CASSWLPANEQFF.

The rearrangement uses TRBV20-1 and TRBJ1-1; the match to TRBD1 covers 7 bases. Per the germline V gene, CDR1 is DFQATT and CDR2 is SNEGSKA (reference sequence). J lost 4 bases, V lost 1 base, and 15 bases had no gene match. This CDR3 has 17 residues. The CDR3 region is CSARGLPYRGGGTEAFF. DNA of the CDR3: TGCAGTGCTAGAGGATTACCGTACAGGGGAGGTGGCACTGAAGCTTTCTTT.

This clonotype was seen repeatedly, ten times or more. The chain has TRBV7-2 and TRBJ1-2; D might be TRBD1 (5 bases). Germline values: CDR1 SGHTA, CDR2 FQGNSA. The V end lost 3 bases, the J end lost 2 bases, and 10 bases lay between the germline ends. The CDR3 has 14 residues. DNA of the CDR3: TGTGCCAGCAGCTTGGGGTCAGGGAACTATGGCTACACCTTC. Protein sequence: CASSLGSGNYGYTF.

The gene calls are TRBV6-2 or TRBV6-3 and TRBJ2-3; D assignment may be TRBD1 or TRBD2 (5 bases each). This CDR3 has 15 amino acids. V shed 2 bases and J shed 4 bases, with 13 bases lying between them. Germline V gives CDR1 MNHEY, CDR2 SVGEGT. The CDR3 DNA sequence: TGTGCCAGCAGTTACCTGCAGGGACGACCAGATACGCAGTATTTT. Protein sequence: CASSYLQGRPDTQYF.

V is TRBV28 and J is TRBJ2-1; 10 bases map to TRBD2. The CDR3 covers 16 residues. Per the germline V gene, CDR1 is MDHEN and CDR2 is SYDVKM. V lost 4 bases and J lost 5; bases outside the gene matches: 8. As DNA, the CDR3 is TGTGCCAGCAGTTCTCCCGGGACTAGCGTGAACAATGAGCAGTTCTTC. Its translation: CASSSPGTSVNNEQFF.